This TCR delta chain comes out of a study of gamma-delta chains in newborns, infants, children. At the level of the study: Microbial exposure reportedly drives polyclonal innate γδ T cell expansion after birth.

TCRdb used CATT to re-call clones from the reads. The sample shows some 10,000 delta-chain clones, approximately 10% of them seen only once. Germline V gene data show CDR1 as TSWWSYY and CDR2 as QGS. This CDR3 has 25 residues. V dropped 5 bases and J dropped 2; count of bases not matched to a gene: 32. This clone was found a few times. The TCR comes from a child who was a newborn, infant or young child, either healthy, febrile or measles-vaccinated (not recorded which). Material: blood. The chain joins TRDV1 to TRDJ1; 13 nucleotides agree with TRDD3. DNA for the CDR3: TGTGCTCTTGGGAGATCGGCCTCCTACGTCCCCTACTGGGGGATACGCAGAGGAACGACCGATAAACTCATCTTT. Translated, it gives CALGRSASYVPYWGIRRGTTDKLIF.